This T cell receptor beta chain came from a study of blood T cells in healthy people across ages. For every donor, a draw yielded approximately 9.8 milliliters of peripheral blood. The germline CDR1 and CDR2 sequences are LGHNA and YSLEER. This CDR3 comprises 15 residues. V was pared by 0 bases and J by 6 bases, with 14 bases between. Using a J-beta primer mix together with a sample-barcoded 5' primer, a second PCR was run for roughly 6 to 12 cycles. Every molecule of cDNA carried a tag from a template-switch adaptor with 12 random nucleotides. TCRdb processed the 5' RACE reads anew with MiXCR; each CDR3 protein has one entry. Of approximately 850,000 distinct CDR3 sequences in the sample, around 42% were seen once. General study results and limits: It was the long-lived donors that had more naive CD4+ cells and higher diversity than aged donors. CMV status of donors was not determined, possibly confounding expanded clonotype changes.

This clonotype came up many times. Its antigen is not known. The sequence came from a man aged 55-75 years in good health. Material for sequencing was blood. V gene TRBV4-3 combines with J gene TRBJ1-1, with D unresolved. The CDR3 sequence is CASSQDNGVMAEAFF. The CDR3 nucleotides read TGCGCCAGCAGCCAAGACAACGGTGTCATGGCTGAAGCTTTCTTT.